This T cell receptor (beta chain) was identified during a study of cytotoxic CD8 clonotypes in ibrutinib-treated CLL. Germline V CDR1 and CDR2: SGHKS, YYEKEE (reference sequence). Trimming shortened V by 0 bases and J by 2 bases, and 0 bases separated the two germline ends. The CDR3 has 12 residues. Deep sequencing aimed at 1 in 200,000 to 1 in 1 million T cells' resolution. Repertoires were generated with immunoSEQ multiplex PCR, while TCRdb's copy carries only in-frame clones and drops some. The top ten hold 6% to 9% of the sample, which has 20,000 to 25,000 clones, approximately 77% seen once. The starting material was PBMCs, obtained before ibrutinib treatment. J is TRBJ2-1 and V is TRBV5-5; no firm D call. This sequence originates from a human donor with chronic lymphocytic leukemia. Here the CDR3 DNA reads TGTGCCAGCAGCTTGGCCTACAATGAGCAGTTCTTC. Residues: CASSLAYNEQFF.